This paragraph reports one T cell receptor (beta chain). The data were taken from a study of T-cell reconstitution after alpha-beta-depleted transplantation in children. Molecular barcoding with unique molecular identifiers was used for the TCRbeta library. TCRdb reprocessed the PCR reads via MiXCR and lists one record per CDR3 protein. Of about 100,000 distinct CDR3 sequences listed, approximately 5.4% are singletons. The sample in question was PBMCs, mostly from graft donor cells, obtained 60 days after TCRalphabeta/CD19-depleted stem cell transplant. This clonotype was sampled from a female patient aged 2 to 10 who had a stem cell transplant for Fanconi anemia, so the T cells may come from the graft donor.

CDR3 sequence (DNA): TGTGCCAGCAGCCACTGGGATTTTGTTGAGCAGTTCTTC. The encoded protein is CASSHWDFVEQFF. The rearrangement uses TRBV3-1 and TRBJ2-1; no clear D. The germline CDR1 and CDR2 sequences are LGHDT and YNNKEL (reference sequence). V shed 3 bases and J shed 9 bases, with 12 bases lying between them. The CDR3 has 13 amino acids.